A single TCR beta chain is shown here with its context. Its antigen is currently unknown. The data stem from a study of T-cell memory formation after mild COVID-19. Broader study findings: The SARS-CoV-2 specificity of second-wave clones reaching peak at day 37 remained unverified. CD4+ contracting clones were found mainly in CM and EM, and CD8+ ones in EMRA.

Constant-segment primers were used for 5'RACE, and the resulting TCR alpha and TCR beta cDNA libraries carried sample barcodes and UMIs. One entry per CDR3 protein results from TCRdb running MiXCR on the 5' RACE reads. The table includes about 300,000 distinct CDR3 sequences, approximately 19% detected once. The CDR3 sequence is 14 residues long. The germline gives CDR1 SGHRS, CDR2 YFSETQ. V lost 0 bases and J 5 bases, leaving 11 bases between the germline ends. The TCR was taken from a man younger than 35 who had mild COVID-19 (a few samples of this study predate the infection). Cell type and time point are not known. The chain uses TRBV5-1 and TRBJ2-5; D is unresolved. The specimen was PBMCs or a T cell subset sorted from them (not recorded which). CDR3 DNA sequence: TGCGCCAGCAGCTTGGCAGGCCCGTGGGAGACCCAGTACTTC. Residues: CASSLAGPWETQYF.